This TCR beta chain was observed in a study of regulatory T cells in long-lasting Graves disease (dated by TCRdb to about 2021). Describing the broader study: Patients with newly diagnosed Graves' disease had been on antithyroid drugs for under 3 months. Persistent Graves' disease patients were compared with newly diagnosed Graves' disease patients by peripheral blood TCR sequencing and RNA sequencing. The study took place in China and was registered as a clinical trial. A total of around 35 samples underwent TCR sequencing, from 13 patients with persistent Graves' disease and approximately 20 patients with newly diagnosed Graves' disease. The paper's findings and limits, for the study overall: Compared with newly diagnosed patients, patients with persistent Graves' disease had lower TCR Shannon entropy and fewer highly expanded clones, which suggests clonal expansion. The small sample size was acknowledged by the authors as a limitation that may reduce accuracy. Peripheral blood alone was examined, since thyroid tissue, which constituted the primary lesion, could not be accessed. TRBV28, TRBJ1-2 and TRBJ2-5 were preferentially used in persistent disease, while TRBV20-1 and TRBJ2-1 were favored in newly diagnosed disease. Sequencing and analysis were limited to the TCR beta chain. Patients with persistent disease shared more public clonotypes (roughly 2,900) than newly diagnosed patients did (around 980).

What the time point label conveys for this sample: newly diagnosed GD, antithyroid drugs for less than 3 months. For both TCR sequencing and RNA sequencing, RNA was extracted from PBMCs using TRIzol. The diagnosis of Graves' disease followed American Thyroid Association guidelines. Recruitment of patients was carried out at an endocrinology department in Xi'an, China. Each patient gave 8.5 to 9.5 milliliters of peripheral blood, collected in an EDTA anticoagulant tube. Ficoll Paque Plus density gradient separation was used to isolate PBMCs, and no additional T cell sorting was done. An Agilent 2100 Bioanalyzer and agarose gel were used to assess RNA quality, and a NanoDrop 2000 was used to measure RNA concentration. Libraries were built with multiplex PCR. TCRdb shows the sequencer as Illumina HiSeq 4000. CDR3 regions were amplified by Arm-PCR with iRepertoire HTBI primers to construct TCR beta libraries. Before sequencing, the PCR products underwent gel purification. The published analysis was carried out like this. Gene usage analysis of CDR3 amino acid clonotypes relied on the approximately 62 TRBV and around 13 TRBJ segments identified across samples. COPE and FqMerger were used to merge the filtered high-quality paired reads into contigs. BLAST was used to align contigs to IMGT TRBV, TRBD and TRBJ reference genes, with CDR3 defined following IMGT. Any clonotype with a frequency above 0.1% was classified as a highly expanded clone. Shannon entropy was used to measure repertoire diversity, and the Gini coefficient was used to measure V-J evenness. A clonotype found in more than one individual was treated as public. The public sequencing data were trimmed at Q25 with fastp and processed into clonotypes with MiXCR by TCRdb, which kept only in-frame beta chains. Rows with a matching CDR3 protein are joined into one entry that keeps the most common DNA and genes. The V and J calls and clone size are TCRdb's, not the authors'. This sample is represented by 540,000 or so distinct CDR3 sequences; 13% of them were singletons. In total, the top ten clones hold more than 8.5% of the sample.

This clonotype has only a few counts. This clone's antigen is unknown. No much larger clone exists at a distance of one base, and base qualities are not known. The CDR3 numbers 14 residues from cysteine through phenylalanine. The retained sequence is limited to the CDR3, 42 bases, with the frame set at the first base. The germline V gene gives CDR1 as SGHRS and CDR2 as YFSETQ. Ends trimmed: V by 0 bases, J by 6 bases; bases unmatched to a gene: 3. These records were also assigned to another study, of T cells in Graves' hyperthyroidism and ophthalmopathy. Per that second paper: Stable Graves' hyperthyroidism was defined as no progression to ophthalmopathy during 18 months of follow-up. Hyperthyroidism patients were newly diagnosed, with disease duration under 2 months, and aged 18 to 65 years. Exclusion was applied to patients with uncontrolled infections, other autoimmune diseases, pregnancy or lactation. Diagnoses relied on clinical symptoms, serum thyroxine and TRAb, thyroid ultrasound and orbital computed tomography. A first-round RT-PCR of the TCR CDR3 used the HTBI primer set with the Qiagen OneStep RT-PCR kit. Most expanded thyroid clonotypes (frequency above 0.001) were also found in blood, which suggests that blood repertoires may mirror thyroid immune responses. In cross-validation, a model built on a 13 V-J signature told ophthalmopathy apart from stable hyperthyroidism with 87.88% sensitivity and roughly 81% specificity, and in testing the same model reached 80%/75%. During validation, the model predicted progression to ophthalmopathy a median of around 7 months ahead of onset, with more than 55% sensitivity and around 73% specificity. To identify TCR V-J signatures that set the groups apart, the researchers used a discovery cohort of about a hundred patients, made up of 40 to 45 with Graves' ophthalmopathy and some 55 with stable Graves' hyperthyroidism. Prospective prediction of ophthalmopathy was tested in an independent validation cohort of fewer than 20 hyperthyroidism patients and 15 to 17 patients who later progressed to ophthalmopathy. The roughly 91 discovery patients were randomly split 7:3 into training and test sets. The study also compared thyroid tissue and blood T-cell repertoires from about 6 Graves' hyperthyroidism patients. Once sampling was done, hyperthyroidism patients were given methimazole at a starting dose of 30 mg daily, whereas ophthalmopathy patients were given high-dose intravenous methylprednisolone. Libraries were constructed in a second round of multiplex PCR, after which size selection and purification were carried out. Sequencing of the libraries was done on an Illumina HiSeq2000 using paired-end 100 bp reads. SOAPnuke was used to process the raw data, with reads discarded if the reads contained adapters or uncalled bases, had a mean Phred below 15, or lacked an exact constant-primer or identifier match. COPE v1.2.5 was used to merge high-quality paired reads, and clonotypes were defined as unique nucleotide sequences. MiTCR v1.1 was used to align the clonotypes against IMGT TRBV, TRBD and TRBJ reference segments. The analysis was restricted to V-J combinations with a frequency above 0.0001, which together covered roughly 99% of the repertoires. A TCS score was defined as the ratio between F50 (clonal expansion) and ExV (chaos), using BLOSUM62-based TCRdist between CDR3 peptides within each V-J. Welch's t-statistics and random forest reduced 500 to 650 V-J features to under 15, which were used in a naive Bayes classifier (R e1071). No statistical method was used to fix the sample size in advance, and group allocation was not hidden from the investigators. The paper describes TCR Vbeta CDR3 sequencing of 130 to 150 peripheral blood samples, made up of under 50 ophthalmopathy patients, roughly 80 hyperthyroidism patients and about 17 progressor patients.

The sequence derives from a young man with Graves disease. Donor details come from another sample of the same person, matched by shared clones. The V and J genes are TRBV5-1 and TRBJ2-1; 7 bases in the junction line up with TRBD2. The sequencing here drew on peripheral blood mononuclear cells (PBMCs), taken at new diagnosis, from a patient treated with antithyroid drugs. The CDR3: CASSLEGLPNEQFF. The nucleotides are TGCGCCAGCAGCTTGGAGGGACTACCCAATGAGCAGTTCTTC.